This is a list of T cell receptor beta chains from one sample in a study of blood T cells in healthy people across ages. From the 5' RACE reads, TCRdb called clonotypes with MiXCR, one entry per CDR3 protein. Of roughly 1,300,000 distinct CDR3 sequences in the sample, roughly 60% were seen once. Sequences were obtained from blood. These receptors came from a man between 18 and 29 years old in good health. CDR3s include the opening cysteine and the closing phenylalanine or tryptophan. A D gene is named only where the DNA matches it firmly. The size field is filled for only some rows; it gives once, few, many or a size class.

D gene	V gene	J gene	clone size	CDR3 DNA	CDR3 protein
NA	TRBV7-9	TRBJ1-4	NA	TGTGCCAGCAGCCCGTGGGACGGTCGGGAGGAGGAAAAACTGTTTTTT	CASSPWDGREEEKLFF
TRBD1	TRBV5-1	TRBJ2-3	many	TGTGCTAGCAGCTTAGACAGGGTGGCAGATACGCAGTATTTT	CASSLDRVADTQYF
TRBD2	TRBV20-1	TRBJ2-3	NA	TGCAGTGCTAGAGGGCTACATCTAGCGGGGCTCACAGATACGCAGTATTTT	CSARGLHLAGLTDTQYF
NA	TRBV11-2	TRBJ2-3	NA	TGTGCCAGCAGCTTAACGGAGGGTGGCACAGATACGCAGTATTTT	CASSLTEGGTDTQYF
TRBD2	TRBV7-8	TRBJ2-7	NA	TGTGCCAGCAGCTTAAGTAGTGGTTGGGCTAGCGGGATCCACGAGCAGTACTTC	CASSLSSGWASGIHEQYF
TRBD2	TRBV15	TRBJ2-7	few	TGTGCCACCGGGACTAAACTGTTCTACGAGCAGTACTTC	CATGTKLFYEQYF
TRBD1	TRBV13	TRBJ2-7	NA	TGTGCCAGCAGCCGACCTCGACAGGGGTCCTACGAGCAGTACTTC	CASSRPRQGSYEQYF
TRBD1	TRBV5-5	TRBJ1-2	NA	TGTGCCAGCAGCACGAGACAGGGGTGGACCTTAACTAACTATGGCTACACCTTC	CASSTRQGWTLTNYGYTF
NA	TRBV28	TRBJ1-1	NA	TGTGCCAGCAGGGCGGGAAACACTGAAGCTTTCTTT	CASRAGNTEAFF
NA	TRBV10-1	TRBJ2-2	NA	TGCGCCAGCAGGAGGAACCCGAACACCGGGGAGCTGTTTTTT	CASRRNPNTGELFF
TRBD1	TRBV27	TRBJ2-7	NA	TGTGCCAGCAGTAGCCTTGACCGGGACAGGGGAACTTACGAGCAGTACTTC	CASSSLDRDRGTYEQYF
NA	TRBV24-1	TRBJ1-4	NA	TGTGCCACCAGTGAGATTCATGCAACTAATGAAAAACTGTTTTTT	CATSEIHATNEKLFF